The 23 T cell receptor beta chains below come from one sample, sequenced in a study of shared clonotypes between healthy human individuals. Method: immunoSEQ multiplex PCR; TCRdb's copy keeps in-frame clones and lacks some. The sample lists a few million clones; about 92% were seen once. The sequenced sample consisted of naive CD4+ T cells from PBMCs. The sample's subset: CD45RA+ positively selected. The receptors derive from a man aged 18 to 30 in good health. Some clones in this sample may be carry-over from other donors' samples.

The CDR3 nucleotides are TGTGCCAGCAGCCGCCTCAGGACTAGCGGGAGCTACGAGCAGTACTTC. Its protein is CASSRLRTSGSYEQYF. The chain joins TRBV28 to TRBJ2-7, with 13 bases that match TRBD2. Per germline, CDR1 MDHEN and CDR2 SYDVKM. CDR3 length: 16 residues. V was clipped by 6 bases and J by 3 bases; unmatched bases: 8.

The CDR3 region has the DNA TGTGCCAGCAGCCAAGAATTAGGCGCTACTTACGAGCAGTACTTC. Translated, it gives CASSQELGATYEQYF. The chain is built from TRBV4-2 and TRBJ2-7, with D unclear. The germline V and J ends were trimmed by 0 bases and 4 bases, with 13 bases remaining between them. Germline assignment: CDR1 LGHNA and CDR2 YNFKEQ. This CDR3 has 15 amino acids.

V is TRBV2 and J is TRBJ2-7, with D unclear. The CDR3 length is 12 residues. Trimming removed 5 bases from V and 6 bases from J, with 11 bases in between. Per the germline V gene, CDR1 is SNHLY and CDR2 is FYNNEI. CDR3 in amino acids: CASSPDLGEQYF. CDR3 nucleotide sequence: TGTGCCAGCAGTCCCGACTTGGGCGAGCAGTACTTC.

The J gene is TRBJ2-5, the V gene TRBV5-1, with 7 bases identical to TRBD1. V trimming: 0 bases; J trimming: 7 bases; junction bases outside the gene matches: 18. The CDR3 is 18 amino acids. The germline CDR1 and CDR2 sequences are SGHRS and YFSETQ. The CDR3 DNA is TGCGCCAGCAGCTTGGGTCCTCGGGACAGTGGGCAAGTTTCGACCCAGTACTTC. Amino acids: CASSLGPRDSGQVSTQYF.

The genes are TRBV11-2 and TRBJ1-5, with D unclear. The length of the CDR3 is 13 residues. Germline CDR1 and CDR2: SGHAT and FQNNGV. Trimming took 5 bases from V and 6 from J, leaving 11 bases between them. CDR3 in DNA: TGTGCCAGCAGCCCGCGGGTCGGTCAGCCCCAGCATTTT. Translating it yields CASSPRVGQPQHF.

The chain employs TRBV7-9 and TRBJ2-5, with TRBD2 identical over 12 bases. There are 16 residues in the CDR3. From germline, CDR1 is SEHNR and CDR2 FQNEAQ (reference sequence). V shed 4 bases and J 7 bases; nucleotides not matched to a gene: 10. The CDR3 DNA follows: TGTGCCAGCAGCTCCGGACTAGCGGGGCCCCCCGGGACCCAGTACTTC. Translation: CASSSGLAGPPGTQYF. The full variable domain, its missing parts supplied by reference TRBV7-9 and TRBJ2-5, is DTGVSQNPRHKITKRGQNVTFRCDPISEHNRLYWYRQTLGQGPEFLTYFQNEAQLEKSRLLSDRFSAERPKGSFSTLEIQRTEQGDSAMYLCASSSGLAGPPGTQYFGPGTRLLVL.

The chain is built from TRBV5-1 and TRBJ2-1, with D perhaps TRBD1 (6 bases). The CDR3 has 14 residues. Trimming pared 4 bases from V and 6 bases from J, leaving 14 bases between. The germline V gene has CDR1 SGHRS and CDR2 YFSETQ. The chain's CDR3 is CASSPGAASNEQFF. The CDR3 nucleotides are TGCGCCAGCAGCCCAGGGGCGGCCTCCAATGAGCAGTTCTTC.

The chain has TRBV28 and TRBJ1-1; no firm D call. The CDR3 consists of 19 residues. CDR1 is MDHEN and CDR2 is SYDVKM in the germline V gene. The V and J ends lost 2 bases and 1 base respectively, with 23 bases between them. The CDR3 nucleotides read TGTGCCAGCAGTTTAGAAACCCCGGGGATAACTCAAGGGAACACTGAAGCTTTCTTT. This translates into CASSLETPGITQGNTEAFF.

The chain is built from TRBV7-9 and TRBJ1-2; unclear D gene. V dropped 2 bases and J dropped 8 bases, with 15 bases sitting between them. CDR3 length: 14 residues. The germline V gene encodes CDR1 SEHNR and CDR2 FQNEAQ (reference sequence). The CDR3: CASSLSYRQSGYTF. For the CDR3, the DNA is TGTGCCAGCAGCTTATCTTACCGTCAGAGCGGCTACACCTTC.

V is TRBV5-1 and J is TRBJ2-5; D call uncertain. V dropped 0 bases and J dropped 0 bases, with 15 bases sitting between them. CDR1 and CDR2 from the germline V gene are SGHRS and YFSETQ. The CDR3 spans 17 residues. CDR3 coding DNA: TGCGCCAGCAGCTTGGAACAGCCCGCCGCTTACCAAGAGACCCAGTACTTC. As protein: CASSLEQPAAYQETQYF.

This sequence joins TRBV28 and TRBJ2-1; 12 bases agree with TRBD2. Trimming cost V 0 bases and J 3 bases; bases outside gene matches: 3. CDR1 is MDHEN, CDR2 SYDVKM, per germline. The CDR3 totals 17 residues. The CDR3 region has the DNA TGTGCCAGCAGTTTATGGACTAGCGGGAGTGTCTACAATGAGCAGTTCTTC. Protein product: CASSLWTSGSVYNEQFF. Combining the CDR3 with reference TRBV28 and TRBJ2-1 gives the whole variable domain DVKVTQSSRYLVKRTGEKVFLECVQDMDHENMFWYRQDPGLGLRLIYFSYDVKMKEKGDIPEGYSVSREKKERFSLILESASTNQTSMYLCASSLWTSGSVYNEQFFGPGTRLTVL.

The chain uses TRBV4-2 and TRBJ2-1; 11 bases fit TRBD2. The CDR3 spans 16 residues. Germline V gives CDR1 LGHNA, CDR2 YNFKEQ. V shed 0 bases, J shed 8 bases, and the junction held 6 bases outside the gene matches. The CDR3 is CASSQELAGGYHEQFF. Here the CDR3 DNA reads TGTGCCAGCAGCCAAGAGTTAGCGGGAGGGTATCATGAGCAGTTCTTC.

The genes are TRBV7-9 and TRBJ1-1, with D maybe TRBD1 (5 bases). V dropped 6 bases and J dropped 1 base, with 24 bases sitting between them. This CDR3 region has 18 residues. CDR1 SEHNR and CDR2 FQNEAQ come from the germline V gene (reference sequence). The CDR3 nucleotides are TGTGCCAGCAGTCCCGTTCCTGGGCCTGGCAGGGAGAACACTGAAGCTTTCTTT. This sequence encodes CASSPVPGPGRENTEAFF.

The chain is built from TRBV7-2 and TRBJ2-2; 9 positions agree with TRBD1. Unmatched junction bases numbered 1, after V lost 1 base and J lost 1 base. Germline lookup yields CDR1 SGHTA and CDR2 FQGNSA. The CDR3 contains 16 residues. CDR3 region: CASSLGQGVNTGELFF. CDR3 bases: TGTGCCAGCAGCTTAGGACAGGGGGTGAACACCGGGGAGCTGTTTTTT.

CDR3 region: CASSSGPEKLFF. In DNA, the CDR3 is TGTGCCAGTAGTTCGGGCCCCGAAAAACTGTTTTTT. The rearrangement uses TRBV19 and TRBJ1-4; no firm D call. Trimming shortened V by 5 bases and J by 8 bases, and 9 bases separated the two germline ends. Germline V gene data show CDR1 as LNHDA and CDR2 as SQIVND (reference sequence). This CDR3 has 12 residues.

As for this clone: This specimen includes other DNA sequences encoding the same CDR3. V gene TRBV5-1 combines with J gene TRBJ2-7; unclear D gene. The CDR3 has 14 residues. Per germline, CDR1 SGHRS and CDR2 YFSETQ. V was cut by 0 bases and J by 0 bases, with 7 bases left in between. CDR3 in amino acids: CASSLGATSYEQYF. For the CDR3, the DNA is TGCGCCAGCAGCTTGGGGGCAACCTCCTACGAGCAGTACTTC.

The chain uses TRBV15 and TRBJ2-1; D is uncertain. V was trimmed by 8 bases and J by 6 bases, leaving 8 bases between them. The CDR3 totals 11 residues. Germline assignment: CDR1 LNHNV and CDR2 YYDKDF (reference sequence). CDR3 DNA: TGTGCCACCCGCGGTGCCAATGAGCAGTTCTTC. As protein: CATRGANEQFF.

The J gene is TRBJ1-1, the V gene TRBV5-8; D may be TRBD1 (5 bases). Germline lookup yields CDR1 SGHTS and CDR2 YDEGEE. Trimming removed 1 base from V and 4 bases from J, with 14 bases in between. The CDR3 length is 15 residues. CDR3 sequence: CASSLRGAGVTEAFF. The CDR3 DNA is TGTGCCAGCAGCTTGAGGGGAGCCGGGGTCACTGAAGCTTTCTTT.

V is TRBV19 and J is TRBJ1-2; unclear D gene. Trimming shortened V by 10 bases and J by 8 bases, and 17 bases separated the two germline ends. In germline, CDR1 is LNHDA, CDR2 SQIVND (reference sequence). The CDR3 is made up of 12 amino acids. The CDR3 spells CATRSEGRGYTF. The CDR3 DNA follows: TGTGCCACCCGGTCCGAGGGAAGAGGCTACACCTTC.

The rearrangement links TRBV4-3 to TRBJ2-3, with 9 positions matching TRBD1. The V gene's germline CDR1 is LGHNA and CDR2 YSLEER. The ends lost 4 bases at V and 5 bases at J; junction bases unmatched: 10. The CDR3 consists of 16 residues. CDR3 DNA sequence: TGCGCCAGCAGCCTGTTACCGGGACAGGGAGAAGATACGCAGTATTTT. Its protein product is CASSLLPGQGEDTQYF.

The rearrangement uses TRBV4-1 and TRBJ2-7; D unclear. Germline V gene lookup returns CDR1 MGHRA and CDR2 YSYEKL. The CDR3 is 14 residues long. V gave up 1 base and J gave up 1 base, with 8 bases separating them. CDR3 bases: TGCGCCAGCAGCCAAGGTTTACTGTCCTACGAGCAGTACTTC. Translating gives CASSQGLLSYEQYF.

Notes on this clone: Its ends do not fully match the called genes, so a read error is possible. Other DNA variants within this sample encode the same CDR3. The chain employs TRBV5-1 and TRBJ2-7; 10 bases map to TRBD2. Germline CDR1 and CDR2: SGHRS and YFSETQ. The CDR3 sequence is 16 residues long. The CDR3 region is CASSSAGSGRPNEQYF. DNA of the CDR3: TGCGCCAGCAGCTCGGCAGGTAGCGGGAGGCCCAACGAGCAATACTTC.

The chain links TRBV9 to TRBJ1-2, with D maybe TRBD1 (6 bases). Germline values: CDR1 SGDLS, CDR2 YYNGEE. Trimming removed 2 bases from V and 2 bases from J, with 10 bases in between. This CDR3 has 14 amino acids. CDR3 DNA: TGTGCCAGCAGCGTCAGGACAGCGAACTATGGCTACACCTTC. As protein: CASSVRTANYGYTF.